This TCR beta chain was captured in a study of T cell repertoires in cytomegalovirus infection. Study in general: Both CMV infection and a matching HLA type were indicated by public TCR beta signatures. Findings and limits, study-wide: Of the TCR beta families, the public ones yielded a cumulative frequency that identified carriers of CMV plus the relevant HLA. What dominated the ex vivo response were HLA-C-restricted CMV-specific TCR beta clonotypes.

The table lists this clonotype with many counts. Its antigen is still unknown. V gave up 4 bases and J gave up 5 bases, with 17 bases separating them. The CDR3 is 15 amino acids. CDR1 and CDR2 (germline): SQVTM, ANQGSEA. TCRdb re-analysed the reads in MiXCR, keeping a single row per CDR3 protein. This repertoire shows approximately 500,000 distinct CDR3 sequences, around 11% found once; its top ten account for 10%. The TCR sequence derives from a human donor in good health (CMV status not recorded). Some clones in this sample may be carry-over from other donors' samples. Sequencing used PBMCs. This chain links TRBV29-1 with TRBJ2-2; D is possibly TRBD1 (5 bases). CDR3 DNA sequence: TGCAGCGTTGCATTGGCAGGGATGGGGACCGGGGAGCTGTTTTTT. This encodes CSVALAGMGTGELFF.